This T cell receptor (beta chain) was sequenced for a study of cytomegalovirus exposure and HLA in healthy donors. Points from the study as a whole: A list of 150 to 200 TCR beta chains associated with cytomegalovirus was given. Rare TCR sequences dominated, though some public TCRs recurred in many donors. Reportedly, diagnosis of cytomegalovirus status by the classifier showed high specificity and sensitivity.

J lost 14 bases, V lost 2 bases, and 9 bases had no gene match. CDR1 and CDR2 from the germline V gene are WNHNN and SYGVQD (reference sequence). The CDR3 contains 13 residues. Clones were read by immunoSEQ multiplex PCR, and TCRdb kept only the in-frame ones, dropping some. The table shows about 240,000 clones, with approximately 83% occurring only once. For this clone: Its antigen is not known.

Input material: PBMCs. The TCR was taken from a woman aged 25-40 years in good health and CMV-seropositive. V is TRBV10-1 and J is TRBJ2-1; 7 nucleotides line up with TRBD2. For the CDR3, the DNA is TGCGCCAGCAGTGAGGTTGAAGCGGGAAAAAAGTTCTTC. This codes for CASSEVEAGKKFF.